The following is a T cell receptor beta chain sequence with its context. This clone was seen a few times. The target of this receptor is not known. No base quality values were provided; no much bigger clone lies one nucleotide off. Each donor gave one peripheral blood draw, averaging roughly 0.11 L, which was collected into heparinised tubes. A BD FACSAria II and a panel including CD45RO, CCR7, CD25, CD127, CD95 and CD27 were used to sort naive, central memory, regulatory and stem cell-like memory CD4+ T cells. A purity above 95% was achieved for all sorted populations. PBMCs were isolated right away by Lymphoprep density gradient centrifugation and were stained directly, without culture. So that batch effects would be minimized, each experiment stained and sorted samples in pairs, pairing one healthy donor with one patient. The entry originates in a study of beta chain features in type 1 diabetes (dated by TCRdb to 2017 to 2018). In the study overall: Patients and healthy donors did not differ in mean age, gender distribution, total cell number or subset yield. A total of 90 million to 140 million sorted cells were examined across all samples, and RNA yield correlated strongly with the number of cells per subset. In the study, recently diagnosed type 1 diabetes patients and matched healthy donors were compared on the TCRB repertoires of their sorted circulating CD4+ T cell subsets. Regulatory and stem cell-like memory subsets were isolated from only 8 patients and roughly 8 healthy donors, whereas naive and central memory subsets came from all 30 or so donors. Findings and caveats that apply to the study as a whole: Because cDNA was sequenced instead of genomic DNA, highly expressing activated cells could be over-represented, though the groups showed no difference in activation or CD3 levels. Fewer insertions and more nucleotide deletions at VDJ recombination sites were observed in patients with type 1 diabetes, implying thymic rearrangement abnormalities. Type 1 diabetes patients showed a moderate but significant shortening of TCRB CDR3 length in all four CD4+ subsets. Only small numbers of individuals were included in the HLA sub-analyses, which left unresolved whether HLA type had any influence on TCRB rearrangement. The naive, central memory and regulatory TCRB repertoires appeared to resemble one another more closely among patients than among healthy donors. PCR may preferentially amplify shorter templates, but because patient and control samples were amplified and corrected together, any resulting skew would affect both groups equally.

The High Capacity cDNA Reverse Transcription Kit was used to reverse transcribe all of the isolated RNA, meaning that expressed TCRB transcripts were what got sequenced. Naive, central memory and regulatory T cell samples underwent deep immunoSEQ sequencing, averaging around 3.7 million total reads per sample. After sorted cells were lysed in RLT buffer, RNA was extracted with DNase-treated RNeasy Micro or Mini kits, with the choice depending on cell number. Each cell subset was processed separately to prevent cross-contamination, with patient and healthy donor samples processed together. The immunoSEQ multiplex PCR was used to amplify TCRB sequences from cDNA, yielding 87-bp fragments that span the CDR3 region. The amplicons were sequenced using the Illumina HiSeq platform. As for how the authors treated the data: Synthetic template baselines were used to correct PCR bias computationally, reads within Hamming distance 2 were collapsed, and singletons that could not be merged were discarded. Reads were aligned to IMGT to assign V, D and J genes, CDR3 length, and insertions or deletions at six rearrangement sites. Within each subset, clonotype counts were normalized to the number of sorted cells before true diversity and Gini coefficients were calculated with the tcR R package. The overlap coefficient, calculated on TCRB nucleotide sequences, was used to measure repertoire sharing. This is the immuneACCESS table as TCRdb keeps it, with only in-frame sequences that have V and J called. A part of the clones is gone; compared with another copy, unresolved V genes explain less than half, and the rest is unexplained. That table supplies the V and J calls and clone size; D and trimming were determined from the DNA. Recorded for this sample are about 160,000 clones; 6.5% to 8.5% of them occurred a single time. The ten largest clones add up to roughly 0.46% of the sample.

From the germline V gene, CDR1 is SGHTA and CDR2 is FQGNSA. Including cysteine and phenylalanine, the CDR3 has 16 amino acids. CDR3 DNA is the only sequence kept; it has 48 bases, read in frame from the first base. V is cut by 0 bases and J by 4 bases, and the space between the germline ends is 15 bases. The chain uses TRBV7-2 and TRBJ1-2, with a weak D call of TRBD1 (6 bases match). The sample comprised central memory CD4+ T cells from blood. This receptor was identified in a man aged 18-30 years with type 1 diabetes. The CDR3 sequence is CASSLATGHMAYGYTF. In nucleotide form, the sequence is TGTGCCAGCAGCTTAGCAACGGGACACATGGCCTATGGCTACACCTTC. Beyond the CDR3, the reference TRBV7-2 and TRBJ1-2 genes provide the residues; the full variable domain reads: GAGVSQSPSNKVTEKGKDVELRCDPISGHTALYWYRQSLGQGLEFLIYFQGNSAPDKSGLPSDRFSAERTGGSVSTLTIQRTQQEDSAVYLCASSLATGHMAYGYTFGSGTRLTVV.